A selection of T cell receptor beta chains follows, all from one sample in a study of sequential checkpoint blockade in melanoma. Only in-frame clones appear in the TCRdb table, and some are missing; sequencing was by immunoSEQ multiplex PCR. The sample has fewer than 25,000 clones, about two thirds seen once. The source was CD8+ T cells sorted from blood (inferred from file names), collected from a patient given nivolumab and ipilimumab in sequence. All receptors derive from a human donor with melanoma. The CDR3 runs from the conserved cysteine through the conserved F or W. A D gene is named only where the DNA matches it firmly. Not every row has a clone size; where given, it reads once, few, many or a size class.

v_call	d_call	j_call	clone_size	cdr3_aa	cdr3_nt
TRBV11-3	TRBD1	TRBJ2-3	.	CASSLTGTGGSDTQYF	TGTGCCAGCAGCTTAACCGGGACAGGGGGTTCAGATACGCAGTATTTT
TRBV4-3	.	TRBJ1-3	few	CASSQGSSGIGNTIYF	TGCGCCAGCAGCCAAGGGTCTTCAGGGATTGGAAACACCATATATTTT
TRBV5-6	.	TRBJ1-3	.	CASSPGQFSGNTIYF	TGTGCCAGCAGTCCAGGACAGTTCTCTGGAAACACCATATATTTT
TRBV7-6	.	TRBJ2-5	.	CASSAPSGLGRETQYF	TGTGCCAGCAGCGCCCCCTCGGGATTGGGGAGAGAGACCCAGTACTTC
TRBV6-1	TRBD1	TRBJ1-2	few	CASQGENGYTF	TGTGCCAGCCAGGGGGAGAATGGCTACACCTTC
TRBV2	TRBD2	TRBJ2-3	.	CASSTSGGTDTQYF	TGTGCCAGTTCGACTAGCGGGGGCACAGATACGCAGTATTTT
TRBV5-1	TRBD1	TRBJ1-1	.	CASSLTGGGSEAFF	TGCGCCAGCAGCTTGACAGGGGGGGGCTCTGAAGCTTTCTTT
TRBV7-2	.	TRBJ2-1	.	CASSLRFRGASSYNEQFF	TGTGCCAGCAGCTTAAGATTTCGGGGGGCCAGCTCCTACAATGAGCAGTTCTTC
TRBV2	TRBD1	TRBJ1-5	few	CASTRGRVQPQHF	TGTGCCAGCACCAGGGGGCGGGTTCAGCCCCAGCATTTT
TRBV5-4	TRBD2	TRBJ2-1	few	CASSSGLAGGFNEQFF	TGTGCCAGCAGCAGCGGACTAGCGGGGGGGTTTAATGAGCAGTTCTTC
TRBV7-3	TRBD1	TRBJ2-6	.	CASSLSGTGSSGANVLTF	TGTGCCAGCAGCTTATCCGGGACAGGAAGCTCTGGGGCCAACGTCCTGACTTTC
TRBV5-4	.	TRBJ2-5	.	CASRLGLQETQYF	TGTGCCAGCAGGTTGGGACTTCAAGAGACCCAGTACTTC
TRBV7-2	.	TRBJ2-7	.	CASSSGGSYEQYF	TGTGCCAGCAGCTCTGGGGGGTCCTACGAGCAGTACTTC
TRBV11-1	.	TRBJ1-1	.	CASSRGSGTEAFF	TGTGCCAGCAGCCGAGGATCGGGGACTGAAGCTTTCTTT
TRBV9	.	TRBJ2-7	.	CASSPGSAYEQYF	TGTGCCAGCTCGCCGGGGTCGGCCTACGAGCAGTACTTC
TRBV5-4	TRBD2	TRBJ2-1	.	CASSIGTKQFF	TGTGCCAGCAGCATCGGGACTAAGCAGTTCTTC
TRBV4-2	.	TRBJ2-7	.	CASSQVHRGGYEQYF	TGTGCCAGCAGCCAAGTTCACAGGGGGGGCTACGAGCAGTACTTC
TRBV5-6	.	TRBJ2-4	.	CASSLVPGTPKNIQYF	TGTGCCAGCAGCTTGGTACCGGGGACACCTAAAAACATTCAGTACTTC
TRBV9	.	TRBJ2-1	.	CASSVGGLNEQFF	TGTGCCAGCAGCGTGGGAGGATTAAATGAGCAGTTCTTC
TRBV29-1	TRBD1	TRBJ1-2	.	CSVVPGQALYGYTF	TGCAGCGTTGTCCCGGGACAGGCCTTATATGGCTACACCTTC
TRBV10-3	TRBD2	TRBJ2-5	.	CAISEGLDGSRPQYF	TGTGCCATCAGTGAGGGACTAGACGGGTCAAGGCCCCAGTACTTC
TRBV21-1	.	TRBJ1-1	few	CASSKAGDEAFF	TGTGCCAGCAGCAAAGCCGGGGATGAAGCTTTCTTT
TRBV6-5	.	TRBJ2-7	.	CASSYSRDLTYEQYF	TGTGCCAGCAGTTACTCGAGGGACTTAACCTACGAGCAGTACTTC
TRBV4-2	.	TRBJ1-1	once	CASRVSTEAFF	TGTGCCAGCAGGGTTAGCACTGAAGCTTTCTTT
TRBV27	TRBD1	TRBJ1-5	few	CASTMTGEANQPQHF	TGTGCCAGCACCATGACAGGGGAGGCCAATCAGCCCCAGCATTTT
TRBV5-6	.	TRBJ2-1	.	CASSLFLGDNEQFF	TGTGCCAGCAGCTTGTTTCTAGGGGACAATGAGCAGTTCTTC
TRBV2	.	TRBJ2-5	.	CASLQTDQETQYF	TGTGCCAGCCTCCAGACAGATCAAGAGACCCAGTACTTC
TRBV19	.	TRBJ2-2	.	CASSRGGTGELFF	TGTGCCAGTAGTAGGGGCGGAACCGGGGAGCTGTTTTTT
TRBV9	.	TRBJ2-3	.	CASSPSWAASTDTQYF	TGTGCCAGCAGCCCGTCCTGGGCCGCTAGCACAGATACGCAGTATTTT
TRBV27	.	TRBJ2-5	.	CASSPPDREGETQYF	TGTGCCAGCAGTCCGCCGGACAGGGAGGGAGAGACCCAGTACTTC
TRBV4-1	TRBD1	TRBJ1-2	once	CASSPISGTGYGYTF	TGCGCCAGCAGCCCGATCTCCGGGACAGGGTATGGCTACACCTTC
TRBV9	.	TRBJ2-3	.	CASSFGDTQYF	TGTGCCAGCAGCTTCGGGGATACGCAGTATTTT
TRBV5-4	TRBD1	TRBJ1-6	.	CASSQWTGSPLHF	TGTGCCAGCAGCCAATGGACAGGGTCACCCCTCCACTTT
TRBV2	TRBD1	TRBJ1-2	.	CASSLRTGTGGDGTYGYTF	TGTGCCAGCAGTTTACGTACCGGGACAGGGGGCGATGGAACGTATGGCTACACCTTC
TRBV6-4	.	TRBJ1-2	.	CASSYYARGDWDGYTF	TGTGCCAGCAGTTATTACGCCCGAGGCGACTGGGATGGCTACACCTTC
TRBV6-5	.	TRBJ1-1	.	CASSYGLSNTEAFF	TGTGCCAGCAGTTACGGACTCTCGAACACTGAAGCTTTCTTT
TRBV4-1	TRBD1	TRBJ2-1	.	CASSQDGGTGGNEQFF	TGCGCCAGCAGCCAAGATGGGGGGACAGGGGGCAATGAGCAGTTCTTC
TRBV6-6	.	TRBJ2-5	once	CASSYVYTSETQYF	TGTGCCAGCAGTTACGTATACACGTCGGAGACCCAGTACTTC
TRBV28	.	TRBJ1-5	.	CASTLSSIQDQPQHF	TGTGCCAGCACCTTAAGCTCGATCCAAGATCAGCCCCAGCATTTT
TRBV2	TRBD1	TRBJ2-3	.	CASSPRQGGTDTQYF	TGTGCCAGCAGTCCCCGACAGGGTGGGACAGATACGCAGTATTTT
TRBV5-4	.	TRBJ1-3	.	CASSLRGVGNTIYF	TGTGCCAGCAGCTTGCGGGGGGTCGGAAACACCATATATTTT
TRBV9	TRBD1	TRBJ1-6	.	CASSVGQGYNSPLHF	TGTGCCAGCAGCGTGGGACAGGGATATAATTCACCCCTCCACTTT